The clone carrying this TCR beta chain was detected only a few times. The data are from a study of T-cell reconstitution after alpha-beta-depleted transplantation in children. The V and J ends lost 4 bases and 2 bases, in that order; junction bases with no gene match: 6. CDR3 length: 15 amino acids. Germline V gene sequence: CDR1 LNHNV, CDR2 YYDKDF (reference sequence). The library targeted TCRbeta and was prepared with unique molecular identifiers. TCRdb re-analysed the PCR reads in MiXCR, keeping a single row per CDR3 protein. The sample includes around 340,000 distinct CDR3 sequences, 13% of them seen just once.

J is TRBJ1-2 and V is TRBV15, with TRBD1 matching over 8 bases. The source was PBMCs, collected from the stem cell graft. The sequence was obtained from a human donor who donated a stem cell graft to a child with Fanconi anemia. CDR3: CATSIQTGDNYGYTF. The DNA of the CDR3 is TGTGCCACCAGCATCCAGACAGGGGACAACTATGGCTACACCTTC. The full variable domain, in which reference TRBV15 and TRBJ1-2 provide the parts outside the CDR3, is DAMVIQNPRYQVTQFGKPVTLSCSQTLNHNVMYWYQQKSSQAPKLLFHYYDKDFNNEADTPDNFQSRRPNTSFCFLDIRSPGLGDTAMYLCATSIQTGDNYGYTFGSGTRLTVV.